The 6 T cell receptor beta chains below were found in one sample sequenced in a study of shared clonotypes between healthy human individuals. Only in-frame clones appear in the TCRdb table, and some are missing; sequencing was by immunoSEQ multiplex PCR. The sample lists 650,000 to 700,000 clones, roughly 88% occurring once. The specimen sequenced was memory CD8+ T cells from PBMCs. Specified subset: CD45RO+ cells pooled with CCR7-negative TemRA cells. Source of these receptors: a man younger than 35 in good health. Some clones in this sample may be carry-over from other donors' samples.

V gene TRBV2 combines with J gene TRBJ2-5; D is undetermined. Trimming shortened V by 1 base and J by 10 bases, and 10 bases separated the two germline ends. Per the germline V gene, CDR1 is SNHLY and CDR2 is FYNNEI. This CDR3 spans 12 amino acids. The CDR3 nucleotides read TGTGCCAGCAGTGAAGTGGGGATGGGCCAGTACTTC. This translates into CASSEVGMGQYF.

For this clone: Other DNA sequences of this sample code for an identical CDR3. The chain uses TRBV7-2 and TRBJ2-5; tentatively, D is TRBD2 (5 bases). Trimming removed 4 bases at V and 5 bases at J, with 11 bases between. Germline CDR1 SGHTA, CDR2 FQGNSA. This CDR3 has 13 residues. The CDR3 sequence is CASSYGVRETQYF. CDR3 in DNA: TGTGCCAGCAGCTACGGGGTTCGCGAGACCCAGTACTTC.

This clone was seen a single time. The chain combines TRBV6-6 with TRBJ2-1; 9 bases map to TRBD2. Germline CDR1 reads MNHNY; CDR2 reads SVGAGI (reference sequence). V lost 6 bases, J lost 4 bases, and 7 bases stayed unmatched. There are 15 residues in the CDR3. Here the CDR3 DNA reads TGTGCCAGCAGGCCTGGACTAGCGCCTTACAATGAGCAGTTCTTC. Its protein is CASRPGLAPYNEQFF.

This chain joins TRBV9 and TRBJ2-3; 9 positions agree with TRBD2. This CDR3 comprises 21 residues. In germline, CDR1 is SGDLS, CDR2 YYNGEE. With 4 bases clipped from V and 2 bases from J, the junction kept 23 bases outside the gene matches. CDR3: CASSTPKSWLAGWADTDTQYF. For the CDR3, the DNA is TGTGCCAGCAGCACCCCCAAATCCTGGCTAGCGGGATGGGCGGACACAGATACGCAGTATTTT.

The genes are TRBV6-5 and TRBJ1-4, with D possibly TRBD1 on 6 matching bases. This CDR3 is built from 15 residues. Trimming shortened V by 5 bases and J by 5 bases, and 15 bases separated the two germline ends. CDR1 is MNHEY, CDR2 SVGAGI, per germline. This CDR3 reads CASSMPQGGNEKLFF. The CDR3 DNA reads TGTGCCAGCAGTATGCCACAGGGAGGGAATGAAAAACTGTTTTTT.

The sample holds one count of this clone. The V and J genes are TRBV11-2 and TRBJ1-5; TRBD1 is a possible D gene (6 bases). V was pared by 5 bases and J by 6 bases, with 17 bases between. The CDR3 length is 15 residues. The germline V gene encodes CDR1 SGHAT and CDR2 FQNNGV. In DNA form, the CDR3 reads TGTGCCAGCAGCGAGAGAGGGGGGAGAGGTCAGCCCCAGCATTTT. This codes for CASSERGGRGQPQHF. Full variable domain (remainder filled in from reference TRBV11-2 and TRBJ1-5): EAGVAQSPRYKIIEKRQSVAFWCNPISGHATLYWYQQILGQGPKLLIQFQNNGVVDDSQLPKDRFSAERLKGVDSTLKIQPAKLEDSAVYLCASSERGGRGQPQHFGDGTRLSIL.